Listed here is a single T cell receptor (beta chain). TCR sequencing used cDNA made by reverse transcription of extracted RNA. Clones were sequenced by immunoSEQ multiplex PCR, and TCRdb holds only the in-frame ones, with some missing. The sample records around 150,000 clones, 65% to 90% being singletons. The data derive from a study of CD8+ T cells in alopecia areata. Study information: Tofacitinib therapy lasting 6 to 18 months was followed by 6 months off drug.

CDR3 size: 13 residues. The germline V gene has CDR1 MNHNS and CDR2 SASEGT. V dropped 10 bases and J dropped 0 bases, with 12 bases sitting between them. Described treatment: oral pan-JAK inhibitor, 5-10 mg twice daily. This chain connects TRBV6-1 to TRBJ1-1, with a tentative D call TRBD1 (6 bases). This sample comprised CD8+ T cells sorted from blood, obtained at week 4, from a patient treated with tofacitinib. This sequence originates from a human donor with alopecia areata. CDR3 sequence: CATSDSVNTEAFF. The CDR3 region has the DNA TGTGCCACCTCGGACAGTGTGAACACTGAAGCTTTCTTT.